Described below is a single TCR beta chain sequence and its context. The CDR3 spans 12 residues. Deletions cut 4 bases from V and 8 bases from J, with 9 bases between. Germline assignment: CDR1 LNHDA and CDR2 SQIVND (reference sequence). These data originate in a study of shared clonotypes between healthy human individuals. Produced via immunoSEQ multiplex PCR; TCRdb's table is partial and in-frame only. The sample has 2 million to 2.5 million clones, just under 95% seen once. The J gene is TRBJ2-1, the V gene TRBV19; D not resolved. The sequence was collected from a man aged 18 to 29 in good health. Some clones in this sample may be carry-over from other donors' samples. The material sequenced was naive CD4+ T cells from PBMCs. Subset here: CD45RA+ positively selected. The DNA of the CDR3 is TGTGCCAGTAGTAGACGCCTGGATGAGCAGTTCTTC. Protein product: CASSRRLDEQFF.